This T cell receptor (beta chain) was sequenced in a study of cytomegalovirus exposure and HLA in healthy donors. This CDR3 has 15 residues. V gave up 1 base and J gave up 2 bases; unmatched junction bases: 1. CDR1 and CDR2 (germline): SEHNR, FQNEAQ (reference sequence). This clone came up a few times. Distinct nucleotide sequences in the sample also encode this CDR3. Use of 60 Vbeta and 13 Jbeta primers characterized the PCR. Method: immunoSEQ multiplex PCR; TCRdb's copy keeps in-frame clones and lacks some. The profile shows 72,000 or so clones, approximately 60% of them singletons. This TCR came from a woman between 50 and 59 years old in good health and CMV-seronegative. The sequencing sample was made of PBMCs. V and J are TRBV7-9 and TRBJ2-3; 9 positions agree with TRBD2. This CDR3 reads CASSLGGGVTDTQYF. DNA for the CDR3: TGTGCCAGCAGCTTAGGCGGGGGGGTCACAGATACGCAGTATTTT.